This T cell receptor (beta chain) was sequenced during a study of T cells expressing NK-cell markers (dated by TCRdb to between 2020 and 2021). Study-level background: In sorted CD3+CD56+NKG2C+, CD3+CD56+NKG2C- and CD3+CD56-NKG2C+ T-cell subsets from several donors, TCR beta-chain repertoires were profiled. Of the eight sequenced donors, seven were found to be HCMV-seropositive and one was found to be HCMV-seronegative. All eight donors whose samples were sequenced were randomly selected healthy volunteers, three of them men and five women. Libraries were sequenced as 2 x 150 bp reads on Illumina HiSeq 2000/2500, MiSeq or NextSeq.

From cysteine to phenylalanine, the CDR3 is 14 amino acids long. The record lacks a DNA sequence. Concerning this clonotype: The antigen it binds to is not known.

The reads were generated on an Illumina HiSeq 2000. The TCR beta cDNA libraries were made using 5'RACE template switching, a step that added both a universal primer site and unique molecular identifiers. Priming for cDNA synthesis came from the TCR beta constant segment, and two successive PCR amplification steps followed. As for how the authors treated the data: MIGEC handled demultiplexing of the reads and grouping by UMI, while MiTCR was used to assemble and quantify clonotypes. To exclude erroneous sequences, any TCR cDNA sequence not supported by at least two reads was discarded. The tcR package was used for downstream repertoire analysis, with clonotypes matched between fractions based on CDR3 nucleotide sequence plus V segment. VDJmatch was used to annotate antigen specificity against VDJdb, with one amino acid substitution allowed in CDR3. TCRdb reprocessed the reads, reporting each CDR3 protein sequence once and no DNA. The V and J calls and clone size come from TCRdb's table, not from the authors' own analysis. The sample's own table lists fewer than 550,000 distinct CDR3 sequences. The ten top clones hold more than 1.4% of the sample.

A commercial ELISA kit detecting HCMV-specific IgG in serum was used to determine HCMV serostatus. Ficoll density gradient centrifugation was used to isolate peripheral blood mononuclear cells from blood. Study-wide findings and limitations: Those dominant clonotypes were again the most abundant among CD3+CD56-NKG2C+ cells in several donors, at about 25-60.1%. For roughly 6 donors, the dominant CD3+CD56+NKG2C+ clonotypes were among the top 10 CD8+ clonotypes and accounted for about 1.0-8% of CD8+ T cells. Whether the expanded NKG2C-expressing T cell clones were specific for HCMV antigens was left unclear.

The sequence was obtained from a woman between 50 and 59 years old in good health. Donor details come from another sample of the same person, matched by shared clones. This chain is built from TRBV12-3 or TRBV12-4 and TRBJ2-2. The sequencing sample was made of blood T cells: a sorted CD56 or NKG2C T cell subset, CD4+ or CD8+ T cells, or bulk PBMC T cells (not recorded which). CDR3 loop: CASSFSWGIGELFF.